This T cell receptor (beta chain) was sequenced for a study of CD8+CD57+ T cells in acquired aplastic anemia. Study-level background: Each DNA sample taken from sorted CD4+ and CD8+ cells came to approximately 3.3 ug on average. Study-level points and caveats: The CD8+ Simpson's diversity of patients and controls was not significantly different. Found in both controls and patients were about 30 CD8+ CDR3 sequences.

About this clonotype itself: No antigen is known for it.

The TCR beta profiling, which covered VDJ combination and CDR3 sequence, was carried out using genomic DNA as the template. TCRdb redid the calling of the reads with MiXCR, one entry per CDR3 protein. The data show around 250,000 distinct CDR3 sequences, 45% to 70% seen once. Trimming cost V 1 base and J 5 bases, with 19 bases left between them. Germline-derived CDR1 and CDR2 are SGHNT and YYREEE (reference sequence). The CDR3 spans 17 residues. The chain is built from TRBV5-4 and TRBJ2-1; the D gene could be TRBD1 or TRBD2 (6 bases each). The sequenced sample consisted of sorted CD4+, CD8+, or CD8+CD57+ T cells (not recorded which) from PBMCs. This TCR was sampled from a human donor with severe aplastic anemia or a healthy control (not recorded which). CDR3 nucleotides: TGTGCCAGCAGCTTGAAGGCGCTGGGGGGCGCCCACAATGAGCAGTTCTTC. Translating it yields CASSLKALGGAHNEQFF.